This entry lists 11 T cell receptor beta chains sequenced from one sample in a study of Graves' ophthalmopathy and Graves' hyperthyroidism. CDR3 regions of TCR beta were amplified from RNA transcripts. The authors performed first-round RT-PCR with HTBI primers and then a second-round multiplex PCR. Via MiXCR, TCRdb re-called the multiplex PCR reads, giving one row per CDR3 protein. Of 300,000 or so distinct CDR3 sequences detected, about 17% appear once; the ten largest clones hold around 12%. What was sequenced was peripheral blood. These receptors originate from an adult man with Graves' ophthalmopathy.

In this sample, this clonotype turned up many times. The chain has TRBV30 and TRBJ1-1; weak D call: TRBD1 (6 bases). V was clipped by 4 bases and J by 3 bases, with 12 bases between them. The CDR3 covers 13 residues. Germline CDR1 is GTSNPN and CDR2 is SVGIG (reference sequence). CDR3: CAWNNREDTEAFF. The CDR3 DNA is TGTGCCTGGAACAACAGGGAAGACACTGAAGCTTTCTTT.

This clonotype came up many times. V usage is TRBV9 and J usage is TRBJ2-7, with D perhaps matching TRBD1 or TRBD2 (6 bases each). Germline V CDR1 and CDR2: SGDLS, YYNGEE. The ends were cut back, 0 bases at V and 4 bases at J, with 17 bases in the middle. CDR3 length equals 16 residues. This chain's CDR3 is CASSVGGGRWDYEQYF. The CDR3 DNA reads TGTGCCAGCAGCGTAGGAGGGGGGCGCTGGGATTACGAGCAGTACTTC.

The chain links TRBV27 to TRBJ2-7; maybe TRBD2 (6 bases). The V gene's germline CDR1 is MNHEY and CDR2 SMNVEV (reference sequence). This CDR3 comprises 14 residues. V lost 3 bases and J lost 4, with 13 bases in between. The CDR3 coding sequence is TGTGCCAGCAGTTTTCGCGGGATAGGGTACGAGCAGTACTTC. Translation: CASSFRGIGYEQYF.

In DNA, the CDR3 is TGTGCCAGCAGTGACGCCTTGGACGGCGACGAGCAGTACTTC. The encoded protein is CASSDALDGDEQYF. This rearrangement joins TRBV6-1 to TRBJ2-7; no firm D call. The CDR3 spans 14 residues. Germline CDR1 and CDR2: MNHNS and SASEGT. Deletions cut 3 bases from V and 5 bases from J, with 14 bases between.

This clonotype has only one observation. The V call is TRBV28, the J call TRBJ1-5; 7 bases line up with TRBD1. CDR3 size: 15 residues. The V segment lost 5 bases and the J segment 4 bases; nucleotides outside the gene matches: 8. Looked up from germline, CDR1 is MDHEN and CDR2 is SYDVKM. The CDR3 DNA follows: TGTGCCAGCAGTCCAGGACAGGAGGGGAATCAGCCCCAGCATTTT. Encoded protein: CASSPGQEGNQPQHF.

This clonotype appeared a few times. This chain uses TRBV14 with TRBJ1-6, with no clear D. Trimming took 4 bases from V and 7 from J, leaving 17 bases between them. Germline values: CDR1 SGHDN, CDR2 FVKESK. This CDR3 is built from 16 residues. The CDR3 is CASSPYNVAANSPLHF. The CDR3 DNA reads TGTGCCAGCAGCCCGTATAATGTGGCGGCGAATTCACCCCTCCACTTT.

This chain uses TRBV6-1 with TRBJ1-5; no reliable D call. Trimming removed 5 bases from V and 5 bases from J, with 10 bases in between. CDR3 size: 13 residues. Looked up from germline, CDR1 is MNHNS and CDR2 is SASEGT. Written as DNA, the CDR3 is TGTGCCAGCAGTCCCTTTTTACATCAGCCCCAGCATTTT. Translated: CASSPFLHQPQHF.

This clonotype occurred many times. Written as DNA, the CDR3 is TGTGCCAGCAGTTACCTAGTACAGGGGGCGGACTACACCTTC. Translating it yields CASSYLVQGADYTF. This chain joins TRBV6-2 or TRBV6-3 and TRBJ1-2, with TRBD1 matching over 9 bases. The CDR3 consists of 14 residues. After removal of 2 bases from V and 10 bases from J, the junction contained 8 bases not matched to a gene. The germline V gene has CDR1 MNHEY and CDR2 SVGEGT.

This clonotype was seen at least ten times. The DNA for the CDR3 is TGTGCCAGCAAGAGGGGGCAGGTCTTCTTAGAGACCCAGTACTTC. This codes for CASKRGQVFLETQYF. The chain recombines TRBV28 with TRBJ2-5; 7 bases align to TRBD1. Looked up from germline, CDR1 is MDHEN and CDR2 is SYDVKM. V lost 7 bases to trimming and J lost 4 bases; unmatched junction nucleotides: 12. This CDR3 has 15 residues. The variable domain in full, completed from reference TRBV28 and TRBJ2-5, reads DVKVTQSSRYLVKRTGEKVFLECVQDMDHENMFWYRQDPGLGLRLIYFSYDVKMKEKGDIPEGYSVSREKKERFSLILESASTNQTSMYLCASKRGQVFLETQYFGPGTRLLVL.

This clonotype occurred a few times. The chain employs TRBV12-3 or TRBV12-4 and TRBJ1-1; D call uncertain. The V end lost 4 bases, the J end lost 3 bases, and 9 bases lay between the germline ends. CDR3 length: 13 residues. Here the CDR3 DNA reads TGTGCCAGCAGTTCCGTGAGCTACACTGAAGCTTTCTTT. Translation: CASSSVSYTEAFF.

This clonotype was counted at least ten times. This chain joins TRBV4-2 and TRBJ2-7; D is perhaps TRBD1 (6 bases). There are 17 residues in the CDR3. V lost 1 base, J lost 3 bases, and 19 bases lay in between. Germline V gene data show CDR1 as LGHNA and CDR2 as YNFKEQ. CDR3 bases: TGTGCCAGCAGCCAAGGGCAGGTCGGGGACACCTACTACGAGCAGTACTTC. Its translation: CASSQGQVGDTYYEQYF.